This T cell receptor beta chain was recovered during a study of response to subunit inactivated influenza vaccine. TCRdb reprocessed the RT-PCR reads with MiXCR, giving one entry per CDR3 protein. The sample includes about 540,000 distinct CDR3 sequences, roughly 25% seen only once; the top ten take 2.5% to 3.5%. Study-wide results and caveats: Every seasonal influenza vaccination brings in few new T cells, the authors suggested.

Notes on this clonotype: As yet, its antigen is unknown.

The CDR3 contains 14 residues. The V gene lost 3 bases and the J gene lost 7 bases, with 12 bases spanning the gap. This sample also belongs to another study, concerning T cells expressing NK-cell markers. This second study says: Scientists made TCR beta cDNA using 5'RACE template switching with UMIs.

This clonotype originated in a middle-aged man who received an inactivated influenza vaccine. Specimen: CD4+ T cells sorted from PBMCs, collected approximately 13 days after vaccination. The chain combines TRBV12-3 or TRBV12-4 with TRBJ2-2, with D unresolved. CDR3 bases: TGTGCCAGCAGTTTTGATAGGGCCAACGGGGAGCTGTTTTTT. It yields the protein CASSFDRANGELFF.